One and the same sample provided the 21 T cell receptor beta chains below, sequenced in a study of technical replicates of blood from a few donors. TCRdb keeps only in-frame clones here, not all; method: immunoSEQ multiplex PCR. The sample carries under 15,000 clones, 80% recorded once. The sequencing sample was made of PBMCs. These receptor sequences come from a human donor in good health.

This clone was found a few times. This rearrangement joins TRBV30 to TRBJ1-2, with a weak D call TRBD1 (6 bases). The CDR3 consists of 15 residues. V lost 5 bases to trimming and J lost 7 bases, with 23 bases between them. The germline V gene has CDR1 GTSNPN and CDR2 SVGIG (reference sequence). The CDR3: CAWPAGGADILGYTF. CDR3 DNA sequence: TGTGCCTGGCCCGCCGGGGGGGCGGATATCCTTGGCTACACCTTC.

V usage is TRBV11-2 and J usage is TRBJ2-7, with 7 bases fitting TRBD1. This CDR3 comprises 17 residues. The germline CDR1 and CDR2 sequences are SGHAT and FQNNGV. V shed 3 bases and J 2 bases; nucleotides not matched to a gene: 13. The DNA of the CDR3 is TGTGCCAGCAGCTTGACCCAAGGGACAGATAAACCCTACGAGCAGTACTTC. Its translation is CASSLTQGTDKPYEQYF.

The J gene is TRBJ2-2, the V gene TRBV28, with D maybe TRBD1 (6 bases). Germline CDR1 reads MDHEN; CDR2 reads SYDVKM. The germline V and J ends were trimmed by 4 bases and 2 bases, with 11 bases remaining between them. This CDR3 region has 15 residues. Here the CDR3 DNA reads TGTGCCAGCAGTTCAGGACAGTATAACACCGGGGAGCTGTTTTTT. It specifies CASSSGQYNTGELFF.

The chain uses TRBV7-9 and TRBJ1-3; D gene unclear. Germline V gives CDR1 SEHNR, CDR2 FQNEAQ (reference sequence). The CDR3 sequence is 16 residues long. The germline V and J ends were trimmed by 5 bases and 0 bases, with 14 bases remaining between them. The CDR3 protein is CASSPTAHSSGNTIYF. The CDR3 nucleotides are TGTGCCAGCAGCCCAACAGCTCACAGCTCTGGAAACACCATATATTTT.

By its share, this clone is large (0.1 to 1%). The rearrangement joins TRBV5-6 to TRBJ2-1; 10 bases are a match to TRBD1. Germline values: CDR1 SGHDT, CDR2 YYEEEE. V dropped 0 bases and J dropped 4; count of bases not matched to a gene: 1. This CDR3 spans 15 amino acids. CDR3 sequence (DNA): TGTGCCAGCAGCTTGGGGGACAGGGGATACAATGAGCAGTTCTTC. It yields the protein CASSLGDRGYNEQFF.

The CDR3: CASSRTNSYGYTF. CDR3 in DNA: TGCGCCAGCAGCCGGACTAATAGCTATGGCTACACCTTC. V is TRBV5-1 and J is TRBJ1-2; D call uncertain. Trimming stripped 4 bases from V and 4 bases from J, with 11 bases between. Germline V gene sequence: CDR1 SGHRS, CDR2 YFSETQ. This CDR3 is built from 13 residues.

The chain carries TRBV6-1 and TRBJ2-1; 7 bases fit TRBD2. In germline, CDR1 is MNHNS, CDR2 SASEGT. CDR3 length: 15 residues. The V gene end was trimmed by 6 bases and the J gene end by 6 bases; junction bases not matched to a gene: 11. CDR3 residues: CASRGEGLPTNEQFF. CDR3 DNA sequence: TGTGCCAGCAGGGGAGAGGGACTACCTACCAATGAGCAGTTCTTC.

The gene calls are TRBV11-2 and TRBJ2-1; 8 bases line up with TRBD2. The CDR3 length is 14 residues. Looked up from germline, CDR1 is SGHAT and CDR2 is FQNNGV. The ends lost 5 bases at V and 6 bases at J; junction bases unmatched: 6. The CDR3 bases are TGTGCCAGCAGCCGGGGACTAGATCCCAATGAGCAGTTCTTC. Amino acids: CASSRGLDPNEQFF.

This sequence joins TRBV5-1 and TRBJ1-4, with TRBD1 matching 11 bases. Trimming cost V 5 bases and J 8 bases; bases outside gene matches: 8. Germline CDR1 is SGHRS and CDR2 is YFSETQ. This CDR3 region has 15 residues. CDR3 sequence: CASRRTGGASEKLFF. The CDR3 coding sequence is TGCGCCAGCAGAAGGACAGGGGGCGCGAGCGAAAAACTGTTTTTT.

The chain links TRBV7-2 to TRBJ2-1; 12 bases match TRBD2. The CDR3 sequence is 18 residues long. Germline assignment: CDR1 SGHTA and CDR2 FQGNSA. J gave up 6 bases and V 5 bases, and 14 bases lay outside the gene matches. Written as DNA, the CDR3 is TGTGCCAGCAGCCCTACCCGGACTAGCGGGATTGTGTTCAATGAGCAGTTCTTC. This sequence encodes CASSPTRTSGIVFNEQFF.

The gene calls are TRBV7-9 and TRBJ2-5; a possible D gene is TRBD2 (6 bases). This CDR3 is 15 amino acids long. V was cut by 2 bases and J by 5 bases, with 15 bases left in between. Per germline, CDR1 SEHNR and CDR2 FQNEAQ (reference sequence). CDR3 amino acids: CASSLLASSGETQYF. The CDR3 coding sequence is TGTGCCAGCAGCTTACTGGCCTCAAGCGGGGAGACCCAGTACTTC.

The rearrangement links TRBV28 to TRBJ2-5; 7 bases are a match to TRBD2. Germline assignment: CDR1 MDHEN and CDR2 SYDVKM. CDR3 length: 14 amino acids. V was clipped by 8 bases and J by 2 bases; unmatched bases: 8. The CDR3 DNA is TGTGCCAGCCGCATGGGGGGGACTCAAGAGACCCAGTACTTC. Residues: CASRMGGTQETQYF.

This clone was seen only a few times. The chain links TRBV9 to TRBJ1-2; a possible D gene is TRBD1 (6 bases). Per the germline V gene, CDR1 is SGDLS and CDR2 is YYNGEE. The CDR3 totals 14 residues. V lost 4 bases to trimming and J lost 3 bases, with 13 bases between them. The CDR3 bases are TGTGCCAGCAGCTCCCAGGACAGATACTATGGCTACACCTTC. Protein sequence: CASSSQDRYYGYTF.

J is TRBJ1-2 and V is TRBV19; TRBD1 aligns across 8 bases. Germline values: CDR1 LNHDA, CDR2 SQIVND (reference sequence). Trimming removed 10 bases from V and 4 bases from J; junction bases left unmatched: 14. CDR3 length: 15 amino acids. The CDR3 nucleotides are TGTGCCACCACGCCTCCCGGACAGGGCCTCTATGGCTACACCTTC. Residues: CATTPPGQGLYGYTF.

In DNA, the CDR3 is TGTGCCAGCAGCCAAGATCTGGCTAGCCTTGAGCAGTTCTTC. Translation gives CASSQDLASLEQFF. The chain is built from TRBV14 and TRBJ2-1; TRBD2 is a possible D gene (5 bases). CDR1 is SGHDN, CDR2 FVKESK, per germline. V was trimmed by 0 bases and J by 9 bases, leaving 12 bases between them. This CDR3 has 14 amino acids.

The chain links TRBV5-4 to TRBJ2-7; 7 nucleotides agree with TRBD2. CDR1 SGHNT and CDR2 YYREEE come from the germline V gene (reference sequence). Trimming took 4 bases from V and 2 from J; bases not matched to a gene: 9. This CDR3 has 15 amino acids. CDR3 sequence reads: CASSLRLASPYEQYF. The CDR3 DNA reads TGTGCCAGCAGCCTCCGACTAGCTTCACCCTACGAGCAGTACTTC.

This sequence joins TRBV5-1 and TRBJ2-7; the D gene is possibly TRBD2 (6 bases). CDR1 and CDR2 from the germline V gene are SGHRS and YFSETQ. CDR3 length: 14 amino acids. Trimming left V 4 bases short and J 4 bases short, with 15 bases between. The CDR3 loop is CASSLGLIEYEQYF. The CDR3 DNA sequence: TGCGCCAGCAGCCTAGGACTAATAGAATACGAGCAGTACTTC.

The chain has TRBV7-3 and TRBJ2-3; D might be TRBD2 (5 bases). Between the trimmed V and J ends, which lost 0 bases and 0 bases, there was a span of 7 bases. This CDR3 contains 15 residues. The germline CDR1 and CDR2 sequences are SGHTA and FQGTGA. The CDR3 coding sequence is TGTGCCAGCAGCTTAACCGGGGTCAGCACAGATACGCAGTATTTT. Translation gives CASSLTGVSTDTQYF. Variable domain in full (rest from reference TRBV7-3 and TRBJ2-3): GAGVSQTPSNKVTEKGKYVELRCDPISGHTALYWYRQSLGQGPEFLIYFQGTGAADDSGLPNDRFFAVRPEGSVSTLKIQRTERGDSAVYLCASSLTGVSTDTQYFGPGTRLTVL.

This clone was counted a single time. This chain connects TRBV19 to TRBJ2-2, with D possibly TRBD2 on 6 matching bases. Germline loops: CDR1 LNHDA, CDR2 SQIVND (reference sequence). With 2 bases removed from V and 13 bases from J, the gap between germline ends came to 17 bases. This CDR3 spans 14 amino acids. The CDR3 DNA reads TGTGCCAGTAGTATAAGTGGAGGGCAGGGTGTGCTGTTTTTT. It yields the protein CASSISGGQGVLFF.

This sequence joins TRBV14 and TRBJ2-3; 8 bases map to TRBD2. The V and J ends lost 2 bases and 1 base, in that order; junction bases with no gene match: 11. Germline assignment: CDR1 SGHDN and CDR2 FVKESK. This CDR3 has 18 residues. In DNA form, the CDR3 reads TGTGCCAGCAGCCAAAGCGGGAGTGGTAATTTAGGCACAGATACGCAGTATTTT. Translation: CASSQSGSGNLGTDTQYF.

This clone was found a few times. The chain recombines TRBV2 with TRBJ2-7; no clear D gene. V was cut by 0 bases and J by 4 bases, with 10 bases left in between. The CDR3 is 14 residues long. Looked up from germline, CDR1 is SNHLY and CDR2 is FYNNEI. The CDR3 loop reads CASSEAADVYEQYF. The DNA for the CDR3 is TGTGCCAGCAGTGAAGCGGCGGATGTTTACGAGCAGTACTTC. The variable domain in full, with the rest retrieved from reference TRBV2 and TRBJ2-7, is EPEVTQTPSHQVTQMGQEVILRCVPISNHLYFYWYRQILGQKVEFLVSFYNNEISEKSEIFDDQFSVERPDGSNFTLKIRSTKLEDSAMYFCASSEAADVYEQYFGPGTRLTVT.